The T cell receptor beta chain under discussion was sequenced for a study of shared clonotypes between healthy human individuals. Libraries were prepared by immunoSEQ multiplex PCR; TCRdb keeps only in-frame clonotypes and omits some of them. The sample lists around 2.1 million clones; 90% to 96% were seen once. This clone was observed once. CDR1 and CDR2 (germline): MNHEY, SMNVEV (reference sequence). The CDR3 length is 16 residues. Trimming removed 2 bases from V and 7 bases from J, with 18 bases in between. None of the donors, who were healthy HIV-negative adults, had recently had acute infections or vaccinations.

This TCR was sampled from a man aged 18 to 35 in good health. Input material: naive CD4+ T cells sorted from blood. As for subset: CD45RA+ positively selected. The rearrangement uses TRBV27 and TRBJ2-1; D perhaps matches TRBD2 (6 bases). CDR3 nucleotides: TGTGCCAGCAGTTTACAATCGGCTAGCGCCGGGAATGAGCAGTTCTTC. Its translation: CASSLQSASAGNEQFF.